The clone carrying this T cell receptor beta chain was picked up one time. Its antigen is not known. This sample was included in a study of cytomegalovirus exposure and HLA in healthy donors. V shed 6 bases and J 2 bases; nucleotides not matched to a gene: 3. Germline lookup yields CDR1 ENHRY and CDR2 SYGVKD. The CDR3 is 13 residues long. PCR was performed using 60 Vbeta and 13 Jbeta primers. Libraries were prepared by immunoSEQ multiplex PCR; TCRdb keeps only in-frame clonotypes and omits some of them. The table has about 200,000 clones, 82% seen once; the top ten hold roughly 0.1%. Study-level findings and limits: TCR beta V segments were, for the most part, productive about 87% or about 30% of the time in an earlier analysis.

Sequenced material: PBMCs. The sequence derives from a boy between 2 and 15 years old in good health and CMV-seronegative. The rearrangement uses TRBV10-3 and TRBJ2-7; 8 bases agree with TRBD2. The CDR3 loop is CAISGGGTYEQYF. The CDR3, as DNA: TGTGCCATCAGCGGGGGGGGGACCTACGAGCAGTACTTC.